This paragraph reports one TCR beta chain. In its sample, this clone was seen once. There is no known antigen for this receptor. Per-base qualities were not stored, and no clone one base away is much larger. In total, roughly 670 healthy bone marrow donors made up the cohort. At the time of sampling, all cohort members were nominally healthy, though unrecorded immune exposures were likely present. CMV serostatus was recorded as positive for some 300 and negative for about 50% of the roughly 670 cohort members, whereas no CMV serostatus was recorded for the donor in question. A peripheral blood sample was provided by each donor, and peripheral blood mononuclear cells were used for TCR beta sequencing. Genomic DNA was extracted from the blood cell samples with the Qiagen DNeasy Blood Extraction Kit. The sample belongs to a study of cytomegalovirus exposure and HLA in healthy donors (dated 2017 in TCRdb). Study-level background: An earlier analysis of approximately 640 of the donors reported approximately 300 Gb of sequence data and around 120 million unique TCR beta sequences from 150 million to 200 million T cells. All discovery cohort repertoires had been generated using a single sequencing platform. Four or five DR-DQ haplotypes were handled as single units for association and clustering because linkage in the cohort was strong. An early release that covered some 640 HLA-typed donors contained approximately 300 gigabases of sequencing data and roughly 84 million unique TCR sequences. The study profiled the T cell repertoires of 666 subjects by immunosequencing and related them to cytomegalovirus serostatus. Donor age, sex, ethnicity and CMV serostatus were collected together with the repertoire data. An earlier analysis of fewer than 750 of the donors used high-throughput TCR beta sequencing to judge whether each TCR beta V gene segment behaved as functional or pseudogenic. Genome-wide SNP genotypes for about 55% of the roughly 670 donors were used in a later genetic analysis, which treated that subset as a discovery cohort. The study aimed to test whether signatures of past pathogen exposure could be identified by cataloging public T cell receptors. HLA typing covered class I and class II loci at four-digit resolution. Of the roughly 400 genotyped donors, over 65% fell in the genetic ancestry cluster associated with self-reported Caucasian donors. To predict cytomegalovirus infection status, the study brought together high-throughput TCR immunosequencing, statistical association of individual TCRs with disease status, and machine learning. The number of typed donors differed by locus: about 620-640 for A, B, C, DRB1 and DQB1; approximately 520 for DQA1; over 600 for DPA1; and roughly 470 for DPB1. A later analysis re-analyzed previously published TCR beta repertoires from roughly 630 donors and added high-resolution HLA genotyping to study TCR occurrence patterns. The later analysis used no new phenotypic data to find candidate immune exposures, relying instead on TCR beta sequences and their occurrence across donors. In addition to the first cohort of several hundred subjects, a separate validation cohort of 130 or so different subjects was used. Among almost 400 genotyped donors of the cohort, an average of roughly 240,000 unique TCR beta nucleotide sequences were sequenced per donor, roughly 18% of them non-productive.

Results the study describes overall, beyond this receptor: Only TCR beta chains were sequenced in this cohort, and the absence of alpha or paired-chain data limited detectable features. The study listed 150 to 200 TCR beta chains as associated with cytomegalovirus. The authors suggested that the approach could potentially be extended to other disease states and immunological phenotypes. When HLA alleles, especially DR and DQ, strongly co-occurred, attributing TCR associations to individual alleles was difficult. In a later analysis, some 18,000 TCR beta sequences were associated with specific HLA alleles at a false discovery rate of 0.05. The presence/absence analyses assumed that sequencing depth was roughly uniform across donors, and that assumption may not be true. Most CMV-associated TCR beta chains appeared to be HLA-restricted in a later analysis, and the HLA associations seemed to be driven largely by CMV exposure. The classifier was reported to diagnose cytomegalovirus status with high specificity and sensitivity in both the original cohort and the validation cohort. In vitro tests confirmed that a few of the cytomegalovirus-associated TCR beta chains recognize cytomegalovirus antigens. In an earlier analysis of several hundred of the donors, most TCR beta V segments were observed in productive rearrangements about 87% or about 30% of the time, broadly matching IMGT annotations. A later genetic analysis reported fewer N-insertions in productive TCRs among donors in an Asian-associated ancestry cluster than the roughly 620-donor mean. Because some donors lacked HLA typing at each locus, the association tests relied only on the typed subset. Linkage disequilibrium might explain the correlated functional status among segregating V segments, but an unknown experimental factor could not be ruled out. A later analysis found that TCR association rates varied across HLA loci, with DRB1 alleles showing the most associated TCRs and HLA-C alleles the fewest. A later analysis reported that several top co-occurrence clusters appeared linked to parvovirus B19, influenza, CMV and Epstein-Barr virus. A further reported finding was that TCR beta sequences accurately predicted the HLA-A and HLA-B alleles for most subjects in the first cohort. A cluster of highly shared sequence variants was judged likely to be a technical artifact of the sequencing pipeline. In a later analysis, HLA-associated TCR beta chains were found to be more clonally expanded and to have lower generation probabilities than equally common non-associated chains. In a later genetic analysis, a missense DCLRE1C variant was associated with V-gene and J-gene trimming of TCR beta chains, and the association was replicated in an independent cohort. While some public TCRs were present in many individuals, most TCR sequences turned up only very rarely across donors. CMV serostatus was the only immune exposure information available for the cohort. Because counts were too low, about 15 rarely observed V segments, including chromosome 9 orphons, were left out of the earlier analysis of approximately 500 of the donors.

The method was the immunoSEQ multiplex PCR assay. The multiplex PCR relied on a mix of 60 forward primers for TCR Vbeta segments and 13 reverse primers for TCR Jbeta segments. The CDR3 region of rearranged TCR beta genes was amplified from genomic DNA with a multiplex PCR assay. The Illumina HiSeq System was used to sequence the amplified TCR beta libraries as 87-base-pair reads. Concerning the study's data processing: In a later analysis, some 80 million unique TCR beta chains were counted across the roughly 700 repertoires, and about 10 million of these chains were shared by at least two donors. To remove PCR and sequencing errors, raw reads were error-corrected and collapsed into unique sequences using a nearest-neighbor algorithm that merged closely related sequences. CDR3 sequences were aligned to IMGT reference sequences to assign V, D and J gene segments. Each retained sequence needed at least a six-nucleotide match to both a V gene segment and a J gene segment. Rearrangements were classified as productive when the CDR3 lacked stop codons and remained in frame with V and J, and all other rearrangements were classified as non-productive. CDR3 was defined according to IMGT convention as the region running from the second conserved V-encoded cysteine to the conserved J-encoded phenylalanine. Sequences without an unambiguous match to a single V gene segment were excluded from the earlier analysis of about 630 of the donors. An earlier analysis of 550 to 650 of the donors classified V segments as functional when productive rearrangements were above 56.7% and as segregating when the standard deviation between donors was above 5%. A statistical classification framework was built for diagnosing cytomegalovirus status from the catalog of TCR beta chain sequences. V and J gene assignment, in a later analysis, came from comparing TCR nucleotide sequences with IMGT/GENE-DB human TR gene sequences. A later analysis assigned CDR3 sequences and most-parsimonious VDJ recombination scenarios with the TCRdist pipeline. In a later analysis, each TCR beta chain was defined by its CDR3 amino acid sequence together with its V-gene family, and reads lacking a unique V-gene family were excluded. As a way to deal with suspected cross-contamination and a sequencing artifact, a later analysis dropped 592 nucleotide sequences that were highly shared and had low generation probability. In a later analysis, a clonal expansion index for each public chain was calculated from normalized within-repertoire ranks of inferred template counts. In a later analysis, generation probabilities were computed using a VDJ recombination model fitted to out-of-frame rearrangements, and the results were checked against IGoR. Hypergeometric tests were used in a later analysis to score TCR-TCR, TCR-HLA and TCR-CMV co-occurrence, with a repertoire-size bias correction applied to the TCR pairs. False discovery rates were estimated in a later analysis by permuting HLA or CMV assignments 20 times. A later analysis grouped co-occurring TCRs with DBSCAN, adding TCRdist sequence similarity when clustering within HLA-allele-positive subsets. Co-occurrence clustering excluded repertoires with fewer than 30,000 or more than 120,000 public chains, plus five with anomalous nucleotide sharing. Imported from immuneACCESS, the table was reduced by TCRdb to in-frame sequences with V and J called. These copies leave out some clones; in studies compared against another copy, an unresolved V gene accounts for under half, and the cause of the remainder is not known. V and J calls and clone size are as listed in that table; D and trimming were resolved from the DNA. In this sample the table shows 65,000 to 95,000 clones, around 85% of which occur a single time. The ten largest clones capture 10% to 15% of the sample.

The specimen sequenced was PBMCs. The TCR sequence derives from a human donor in good health.

The sequenced DNA: TGTGCCAGCAGTGCCGGGACAGAGACTGGCTACACCTTC. Its coded protein is CASSAGTETGYTF. The V and J genes are TRBV6-5 and TRBJ1-2, with 7 junctional bases fitting TRBD1. CDR1 is given as MNHEY and CDR2 as SVGAGI, both from the germline V gene. The CDR3 holds 13 amino acids from the cysteine to the phenylalanine. Only CDR3 DNA is held: 39 bases, read in frame from base 1. Trimmed from V: 5 bases; trimmed from J: 7 bases; junction bases lacking a gene match: 7.